A single sample gave rise to the 8 T cell receptor beta chains below, sequenced in a study of cytomegalovirus exposure and HLA in healthy donors. Produced via immunoSEQ multiplex PCR; TCRdb's table is partial and in-frame only. Of under 140,000 clones listed, approximately 88% were seen once; the top ten hold approximately 1.5%. Source material: PBMCs. These receptors were taken from a woman aged 25 to 39 in good health and CMV-seropositive.

The V and J genes are TRBV4-3 and TRBJ2-5; 10 bases fit TRBD1. CDR3 length: 16 amino acids. CDR1 and CDR2 (germline): LGHNA, YSLEER. With 0 bases clipped from V and 7 bases from J, the junction kept 8 bases outside the gene matches. The CDR3 spells CASSQDLGTGVGTQYF. The CDR3 region has the DNA TGCGCCAGCAGCCAAGATCTTGGGACAGGGGTGGGGACCCAGTACTTC.

J is TRBJ2-1 and V is TRBV6-1; D is perhaps TRBD1 (6 bases). Germline-derived CDR1 and CDR2 are MNHNS and SASEGT. V was clipped by 5 bases and J by 7 bases, with 12 bases between them. This CDR3 is built from 13 residues. CDR3 bases: TGTGCCAGCAGTTTGTCTAGGGGGAATGAGCAGTTCTTC. It yields the protein CASSLSRGNEQFF.

The CDR3 nucleotides are TGTGCCAGCAGTCGGACTAGCGGGAGATCTAACGAGCAGTACTTC. Translated: CASSRTSGRSNEQYF. The genes are TRBV28 and TRBJ2-7, with 13 bases aligning to TRBD2. The CDR3 is 15 amino acids. Trimming cost V 5 bases and J 5 bases; bases outside gene matches: 6. In germline, CDR1 is MDHEN, CDR2 SYDVKM. The whole variable domain, remainder taken from reference TRBV28 and TRBJ2-7, is DVKVTQSSRYLVKRTGEKVFLECVQDMDHENMFWYRQDPGLGLRLIYFSYDVKMKEKGDIPEGYSVSREKKERFSLILESASTNQTSMYLCASSRTSGRSNEQYFGPGTRLTVT.

V and J are TRBV18 and TRBJ1-4; D is possibly TRBD1 (5 bases). This CDR3 has 14 residues. The V end lost 4 bases, the J end lost 3 bases, and 9 bases lay between the germline ends. Germline V gene lookup returns CDR1 KGHSH and CDR2 LQKENI. The CDR3 DNA follows: TGTGCCAGCTCACGGTCAGGGCCTAATGAAAAACTGTTTTTT. The encoded protein is CASSRSGPNEKLFF.

The chain couples TRBV6-6 to TRBJ2-7; TRBD1 agrees at 11 bases. V shed 6 bases and J 5 bases; nucleotides not matched to a gene: 9. Germline loops: CDR1 MNHNY, CDR2 SVGAGI (reference sequence). CDR3 length: 15 amino acids. The CDR3 coding sequence is TGTGCCAGCAGCCGTCCGGGACAGGGGGTCCACGAGCAGTACTTC. It is translated as CASSRPGQGVHEQYF.

The V call is TRBV27, the J call TRBJ2-1, with D possibly TRBD2 on 7 matching bases. CDR3 size: 16 residues. The germline gives CDR1 MNHEY, CDR2 SMNVEV (reference sequence). The V and J ends lost 7 bases and 3 bases respectively, with 19 bases between them. In DNA form, the CDR3 reads TGTGCCAGCAAGAGTTTCCGAGGGGGGGACTACAATGAGCAGTTCTTC. As protein: CASKSFRGGDYNEQFF.

This rearrangement joins TRBV7-2 to TRBJ2-2; D gene unclear. This CDR3 is 14 amino acids long. The ends were cut back, 2 bases at V and 6 bases at J, with 10 bases in the middle. Germline V lookup: CDR1 SGHTA, CDR2 FQGNSA. CDR3 sequence (DNA): TGTGCCAGCAGCTTAACCCCAGGTGCCGGGGAGCTGTTTTTT. Translated, it gives CASSLTPGAGELFF.

The rearrangement joins TRBV5-5 to TRBJ1-6; 10 bases match TRBD1. This CDR3 has 16 amino acids. V gave up 2 bases and J gave up 9 bases; unmatched junction bases: 8. Germline V gene lookup returns CDR1 SGHKS and CDR2 YYEKEE (reference sequence). This CDR3 is CASSFGMGTGASPLHF. The CDR3, as DNA: TGTGCCAGCAGCTTTGGGATGGGGACAGGGGCTTCACCCCTCCACTTT.